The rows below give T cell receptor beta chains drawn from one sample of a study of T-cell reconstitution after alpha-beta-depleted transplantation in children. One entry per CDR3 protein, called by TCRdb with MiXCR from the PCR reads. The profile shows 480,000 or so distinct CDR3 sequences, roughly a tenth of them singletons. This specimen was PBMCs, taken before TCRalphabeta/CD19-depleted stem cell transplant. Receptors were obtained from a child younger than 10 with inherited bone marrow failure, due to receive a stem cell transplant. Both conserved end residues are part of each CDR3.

CATIPETGGYEQYF,TRBJ2-7,TRBV10-3
CASSEREGRYNEQFF,TRBJ2-1,TRBV10-2
CAWSWGLSYNEQFF,TRBJ2-1,TRBV30
CATSWDRARADTQYF,TRBJ2-3,TRBV15
CAWIGQANYGYTF,TRBJ1-2,TRBV30
CASSRTGGIDQPQHF,TRBJ1-5,TRBV7-8
CASSEYGTSGEQFF,TRBJ2-1,TRBV25-1
CASRVTGSSYNEQFF,TRBJ2-1,TRBV6-1
CASSRNRGPEAFF,TRBJ1-1,TRBV5-6
CASSLSRQSPQYF,TRBJ2-7,TRBV27
CASSYSGGSNYGYTF,TRBJ1-2,TRBV7-9
CASSFFQDSNQPQHF,TRBJ1-5,TRBV5-5
CASSPSDGNNQPQHF,TRBJ1-5,TRBV18
CASSLVAYNEQFF,TRBJ2-1,TRBV5-1
CSVRGGGAGTEAFF,TRBJ1-1,TRBV29-1
CASRRGVGADVLTF,TRBJ2-6,TRBV5-6
CASGLGRVPYEQYF,TRBJ2-7,TRBV12-5
CASSYSLKRTGLYEQYF,TRBJ2-7,TRBV6-5
CASSFGTRGDEQFF,TRBJ2-1,TRBV5-1
CASSTGSYEQYF,TRBJ2-7,TRBV19
CAWSAPGQGNEKLFF,TRBJ1-4,TRBV30
CASNPGRWINQPQHF,TRBJ1-5,TRBV6-1
CASSPTQGNTEAFF,TRBJ1-1,TRBV18
CASSLTSQGNYEQYF,TRBJ2-7,TRBV27
CASSLETSAYEQYF,TRBJ2-7,TRBV7-2
CASGLAGVPRGNEQFF,TRBJ2-1,TRBV27
CAIGGTNQETQYF,TRBJ2-5,TRBV10-3
CASSHSPGTQSGETQYF,TRBJ2-5,TRBV5-1
CASSLDGGGNQPQHF,TRBJ1-5,TRBV5-1
CASSIPRFGYTF,TRBJ1-2,TRBV19
CASSQKGQGVGEQYF,TRBJ2-7,TRBV4-3
CASSQAGTGDGYTF,TRBJ1-2,TRBV4-2